The clone carrying this T cell receptor beta chain was detected only a few times. The sample is drawn from a study of shared clonotypes between healthy human individuals. Across the whole study: The people who gave samples were a couple of women and a few men aged 18 to 49.

An assay was performed, and its level was deep. Sequencing used immunoSEQ multiplex PCR; TCRdb keeps in-frame clones, though not all of them. Here the sample spans millions of clones, around 95% being singletons. The V end lost 5 bases, the J end lost 3 bases, and 20 bases lay between the germline ends. This CDR3 region has 18 residues. Per germline, CDR1 SEHNR and CDR2 FQNEAQ (reference sequence). The chain has TRBV7-9 and TRBJ1-6; weak D call: TRBD1 (6 bases). The sequence came from a young man in good health. The sample taken for sequencing was naive CD4+ T cells sorted from blood. Specified subset: CD45RA+ positively selected. The chain's CDR3 is CASSRPLDSSSYNSPLHF. CDR3 bases: TGTGCCAGCAGCCGACCATTGGACAGCTCTAGCTATAATTCACCCCTCCACTTT.